This T cell receptor beta chain was recovered during a study of beta chain features in type 1 diabetes. Isolated RNA was reverse transcribed in full, so expressed TCRB transcripts were sequenced. TCRdb's table, derived via immunoSEQ multiplex PCR, lists solely in-frame clones and lacks some. This sample has roughly 150,000 clones, with around 10% found just once. Via CD45RO/CCR7/CD25/CD127/CD95/CD27, cells of the CD4+ naive, central memory, regulatory and stem cell-like memory subsets were sorted. General study points: Because the template was cDNA, high-expressing cells might be over-represented. Resolution of whether HLA type affects TCRB rearrangement was not achieved here.

V lost 3 bases, J lost 0 bases, and 12 bases lay in between. CDR1 is KGHSH, CDR2 LQKENI, per germline. The CDR3 loop spans 15 amino acids. This clone was recorded many times. Its matching antigen is unknown. The sequence derives from a man aged 18-30 years in good health. The sequencing input was central memory CD4+ T cells from blood. The chain couples TRBV18 to TRBJ2-7, with unresolved D. CDR3 sequence reads: CASSPPSFSSYEQYF. In DNA, the CDR3 is TGTGCCAGCTCACCCCCGAGCTTTAGCTCCTACGAGCAGTACTTC.